The 28 T cell receptor beta chains below all came from one sample that was sequenced in a study of CD8+CD57+ T cells in acquired aplastic anemia listed by TCRdb under 2018. Data came from an Illumina HiSeq 2000. Genomic DNA was used as template for profiling of TCR beta VDJ combinations and CDR3 sequences. TCRdb trimmed public reads at Q25 via fastp, called clones via MiXCR and kept in-frame beta chains. Each entry is one CDR3 protein sequence, shown with its most common DNA and genes. Counted in this sample were around 250,000 distinct CDR3 sequences; 70% to 85% of them appeared once. Roughly two fifths of the sample comes from the top ten. The patients picked for sequencing were ones in whom flow cytometry had shown an expansion of CD8+CD57+ cells. Material: sorted CD4+, CD8+, or CD8+CD57+ T cells (not recorded which) from PBMCs. The receptor source for this set is a human donor with aplastic anemia.

This clonotype was seen a few times. The chain recombines TRBV19 with TRBJ2-1; weak D call: TRBD2 (5 bases). V was shortened by 1 base and J by 7 bases, with 8 bases between the two germline ends. From germline, CDR1 is LNHDA and CDR2 SQIVND (reference sequence). The CDR3 totals 13 residues. The CDR3 DNA reads as TGTGCCAGTAGTATAGCGGGAAAAAATGAGCAGTTCTTC. Its protein product is CASSIAGKNEQFF.

The chain uses TRBV7-3 and TRBJ2-1; D gene uncertain. V lost 2 bases and J 13 bases, leaving 24 bases between the germline ends. There are 16 residues in the CDR3. CDR1 is SGHTA, CDR2 FQGTGA, per germline. CDR3 DNA: TGTGCCAGCAGCTTAGACCGAGCCTCCGGGCAGTACTTCCAGTTCTTC. This codes for CASSLDRASGQYFQFF.

The chain is built from TRBV25-1 and TRBJ2-7; D unresolved. Per germline, CDR1 MGHDK and CDR2 SYGVNS. The CDR3 is made up of 12 amino acids. With 6 bases removed from V and 4 bases from J, the gap between germline ends came to 10 bases. The CDR3 loop is CASSLGQYEQYF. The CDR3 nucleotides read TGTGCCAGCAGCTTAGGTCAGTACGAGCAGTACTTC.

V usage is TRBV12-3 or TRBV12-4 and J usage is TRBJ2-3, with unresolved D. The CDR3 length is 14 residues. Between the trimmed V and J ends, which lost 10 bases and 9 bases, there was a span of 23 bases. CDR3 sequence: CATTLANYGYTQYF. DNA for the CDR3: TGTGCCACCACGTTAGCTAACTATGGCTACACGCAGTATTTT.

The J gene is TRBJ2-3, the V gene TRBV9, with 8 bases that match TRBD2. The CDR3 is made up of 14 amino acids. The V and J ends lost 4 bases and 15 bases, in that order; junction bases with no gene match: 16. Germline V lookup: CDR1 SGDLS, CDR2 YYNGEE. The CDR3 sequence is CASSLAGSPETYYF. The CDR3 nucleotides read TGTGCCAGCAGCTTAGCGGGGAGTCCTGAGACGTACTATTTT.

The chain couples TRBV7-8 to TRBJ2-3; weak D call: TRBD1 (6 bases). The length of the CDR3 is 15 residues. CDR1 is SGHVS, CDR2 FQNEAQ, per germline. V was clipped by 5 bases and J by 11 bases, with 23 bases between them. The CDR3, as DNA: TGTGCCAGCAGCGTAGGGGGACGGCGCACTGAGAAGCAGTATTTT. Translating gives CASSVGGRRTEKQYF.

The chain couples TRBV5-6 to TRBJ2-5; D is perhaps TRBD2 (5 bases). The CDR3 has 14 residues. CDR1 and CDR2 from the germline V gene are SGHDT and YYEEEE. V was cut by 4 bases and J by 6 bases, with 16 bases left in between. Here the CDR3 DNA reads TGTGCCAGCAGCCTGTACCCGGGGAGAAAGACCCAGTACTTC. This translates into CASSLYPGRKTQYF.

This clonotype was seen a handful of times. The rearrangement links TRBV2 to TRBJ1-1, with 7 bases identical to TRBD1. This CDR3 region has 15 residues. Germline lookup yields CDR1 SNHLY and CDR2 FYNNEI. Germline trimming cut 8 bases from V and 5 bases from J; bases unmatched to any gene: 14. CDR3 sequence reads: CASHLNRQGRTEAFF. CDR3 sequence (DNA): TGTGCCAGCCATTTGAACAGACAGGGAAGAACTGAAGCTTTCTTT.

This clonotype was recorded once. V gene TRBV7-9 combines with J gene TRBJ2-5; 9 nucleotides agree with TRBD2. The CDR3 runs 15 residues. Germline values: CDR1 SEHNR, CDR2 FQNEAQ (reference sequence). J gave up 12 bases and V 3 bases, and 14 bases lay outside the gene matches. CDR3 sequence: CASSFRGSGGSDEYF. The CDR3 nucleotides are TGTGCCAGCAGCTTTCGAGGGAGCGGGGGGAGCGACGAGTACTTC.

Regarding this clonotype: Sequence at one end of the junction differs from germline and may be a read error. The DNA for the CDR3 is TGTGCCAGCAGCGGAGCAGGGGGTAGCTATACGACGCATTTT. As protein: CASSGAGGSYTTHF. The chain employs TRBV9 and TRBJ2-3; 7 nucleotides align to TRBD1. The CDR3 has 14 residues. From germline, CDR1 is SGDLS and CDR2 YYNGEE.

This rearrangement joins TRBV24-1 to TRBJ2-3, with 7 nucleotides matching TRBD1. V shed 2 bases and J 6 bases; nucleotides not matched to a gene: 4. CDR1 and CDR2 from the germline V gene are KGHDR and SFDVKD. The CDR3 runs to 14 residues. The CDR3 region is CATSDSNRGDTQYF. The CDR3 nucleotides read TGTGCCACCAGTGATTCGAACAGGGGCGATACGCAGTATTTT.

The chain employs TRBV13 and TRBJ2-7; D may correspond to TRBD1 or TRBD2 (5 bases each). Looked up from germline, CDR1 is PRHDT and CDR2 is FYEKMQ (reference sequence). The V end was cut by 8 bases, the J end by 2 bases, with 16 bases between. There are 14 residues in the CDR3. The CDR3, as DNA: TGTGCCAGCGGGGACCGGGGCCTAGCCTACGAGCAGTACTTC. It specifies CASGDRGLAYEQYF.

Details on this clonotype: Its ends do not fully match the called genes, so a read error is possible. The genes are TRBV7-8 and TRBJ2-3; D uncertain. This CDR3 spans 14 amino acids. CDR1 is SGHVS, CDR2 FQNEAQ, per germline. The chain's CDR3 is CASSLHPDGAAHSF. The DNA of the CDR3 is TGTGCCAGCAGCTTACATCCAGACGGAGCAGCGCATTCCTTT.

Turning to this clonotype: The CDR3 end shows no conserved phenylalanine or tryptophan, and so a read error is likely. No DNA is shown, since the ends of the CDR3 on it are uncertain; the CDR3 is the one TCRdb lists. The V call is TRBV7-3, the J call TRBJ1-2. Germline V gives CDR1 SGHTA, CDR2 FQGTGA. Including both end residues, the CDR3 is 13 amino acids long. This CDR3 is CASSPGRADGYPL.

This rearrangement joins TRBV5-6 to TRBJ2-7; possible D gene TRBD2, 6 bases. In germline, CDR1 is SGHDT, CDR2 YYEEEE. Trimming stripped 4 bases from V and 2 bases from J, with 13 bases between. The CDR3 covers 14 residues. CDR3 in DNA: TGTGCCAGCAGCCAGGAGGGACGGACCTACGAGCAGTACTTC. It specifies CASSQEGRTYEQYF.

In regard to this clonotype: The junction departs from germline at one end; a sequencing error may be responsible. The chain is built from TRBV19 and TRBJ2-1; the match to TRBD2 covers 9 bases. The germline CDR1 and CDR2 sequences are LNHDA and SQIVND (reference sequence). The CDR3 consists of 14 residues. The CDR3 loop reads CASSIPTLAGSLSF. CDR3 nucleotides: TGTGCCAGTAGTATCCCTACTCTAGCGGGAAGTCTGTCCTTC.

V gene TRBV7-8 combines with J gene TRBJ2-7; D may match TRBD1 or TRBD2 (5 bases each). V was trimmed by 6 bases and J by 11 bases, leaving 17 bases between them. Per the germline V gene, CDR1 is SGHVS and CDR2 is FQNEAQ. The CDR3 is made up of 12 amino acids. The CDR3, as DNA: TGTGCCAGCAGTTCGGGACGCGGCGCGGAGTACGTC. It codes for CASSSGRGAEYV.

CDR3 coding DNA: TGTGCCAGTAGTATACAGGGTAACACTGAAGCTTTCTTT. Its protein is CASSIQGNTEAFF. The rearrangement links TRBV19 to TRBJ1-1; the D gene is possibly TRBD1 (5 bases). V shed 2 bases and J shed 2 bases, with 6 bases lying between them. CDR1 is LNHDA and CDR2 is SQIVND in the germline V gene (reference sequence). This CDR3 is built from 13 residues. The variable domain in full, with the rest retrieved from reference TRBV19 and TRBJ1-1, is DGGITQSPKYLFRKEGQNVTLSCEQNLNHDAMYWYRQDPGQGLRLIYYSQIVNDFQKGDIAEGYSVSREKKESFPLTVTSAQKNPTAFYLCASSIQGNTEAFFGQGTRLTVV.

This clonotype was seen a few times. V and J are TRBV19 and TRBJ2-7; D gene uncertain. The V end lost 0 bases, the J end lost 0 bases, and 3 bases lay between the germline ends. From germline, CDR1 is LNHDA and CDR2 SQIVND (reference sequence). The CDR3 contains 13 residues. CDR3 region: CASSIEGSYEQYF. CDR3 in DNA: TGTGCCAGTAGTATAGAGGGCTCCTACGAGCAGTACTTC.

About this clonotype: This may be a read error, as it is one base from a much larger clone. This rearrangement joins TRBV7-6 to TRBJ2-3, with a weak D call TRBD1 (6 bases). The germline V gene encodes CDR1 SGHVS and CDR2 FNYEAQ. CDR3 length: 14 amino acids. CDR3 region: CASSLAHGTKEPQF. For the CDR3, the DNA is TGTGCCAGCAGCTTAGCCCACGGGACAAAAGAGCCCCAGTTT. Looking up the rest from reference TRBV7-6 and TRBJ2-3 gives the full variable domain: GAGVSQSPRYKVTKRGQDVALRCDPISGHVSLYWYRQALGQGPEFLTYFNYEAQQDKSGLPNDRFSAERPEGSISTLTIQRTEQRDSAMYRCASSLAHGTKEPQFGPGTRLTVL.

The chain combines TRBV7-3 with TRBJ2-3; perhaps TRBD2 as D (5 bases). The CDR3 covers 14 residues. CDR1 SGHTA and CDR2 FQGTGA come from the germline V gene. V gave up 2 bases and J gave up 9 bases, with 15 bases separating them. The CDR3 region is CASSLVGGPPTQYF. DNA of the CDR3: TGTGCCAGCAGCTTAGTCGGAGGTCCGCCGACGCAGTATTTT.

Remarks on this clonotype: The junction does not match germline at one end; this may be a read error. The V call is TRBV7-9, the J call TRBJ2-5; tentative D call: TRBD1 (6 bases). The CDR3 has 14 residues. CDR1 is SEHNR, CDR2 FQNEAQ, per germline (reference sequence). CDR3 in amino acids: CATSLVPGELIFEF. CDR3 in DNA: TGTGCCACCAGCTTAGTCCCAGGGGAGCTGATTTTTGAATTC.

The V call is TRBV7-9, the J call TRBJ1-5; 8 nucleotides match TRBD1. After removal of 5 bases from V and 7 bases from J, the junction contained 7 bases not matched to a gene. This CDR3 spans 14 amino acids. CDR1 is SEHNR, CDR2 FQNEAQ, per germline (reference sequence). CDR3 sequence reads: CASSTGQGVQPQHF. The CDR3 nucleotides are TGTGCCAGCAGCACCGGACAGGGTGTACAGCCCCAGCATTTT.

This clonotype was picked up one time. One end of the junction does not line up with germline, which may come from a read error. This chain connects TRBV19 to TRBJ2-5, with D perhaps being TRBD1 or TRBD2 (5 bases each). The germline gives CDR1 LNHDA, CDR2 SQIVND (reference sequence). This CDR3 has 15 residues. In DNA form, the CDR3 reads TGTGCCAGCAGTATAGCCCACGGGGCAAAAAAGAACCAGTACTTC. Translating it yields CASSIAHGAKKNQYF.

This clonotype was recorded a few times. Sequence at one end of the junction differs from germline and may be a read error. The chain joins TRBV14 to TRBJ2-7; perhaps TRBD2 as D (5 bases). Germline CDR1 is SGHDN and CDR2 is FVKESK. The CDR3 runs 14 residues. The CDR3 nucleotides read TGTGCCACCAGCGGCGCCGGCCTAGCCTACGAGCAGTACTTC. Its translation is CATSGAGLAYEQYF.

J is TRBJ2-3 and V is TRBV24-1; 12 bases are shared with TRBD2. CDR3 length: 15 residues. The V gene end was trimmed by 6 bases and the J gene end by 4 bases; junction bases not matched to a gene: 4. Per the germline V gene, CDR1 is KGHDR and CDR2 is SFDVKD. CDR3 bases: TGTGCCACCAGTCTTGGACTAGCGGGGTCAGATACGCAGTATTTT. This translates into CATSLGLAGSDTQYF.

There are many counts of this clonotype. This sequence joins TRBV4-3 and TRBJ2-3, with a tentative D call TRBD2 (6 bases). V shed 4 bases and J shed 4 bases, with 15 bases lying between them. The germline V gene has CDR1 LGHNA and CDR2 YSLEER. The CDR3 length is 15 residues. This CDR3 is CASSPDGGVPDTQYF. CDR3 coding DNA: TGCGCCAGCAGCCCAGATGGCGGGGTTCCAGATACGCAGTATTTT.

The rearrangement uses TRBV5-4 and TRBJ2-1, with D possibly being TRBD1 (5 bases). V lost 4 bases and J 11 bases, leaving 13 bases between the germline ends. The CDR3 length is 12 residues. CDR1 is SGHNT, CDR2 YYREEE, per germline (reference sequence). Here the CDR3 reads CASSLGASQQFF. The CDR3 bases are TGTGCCAGCAGCCTTGGGGCCTCGCAGCAGTTCTTC.